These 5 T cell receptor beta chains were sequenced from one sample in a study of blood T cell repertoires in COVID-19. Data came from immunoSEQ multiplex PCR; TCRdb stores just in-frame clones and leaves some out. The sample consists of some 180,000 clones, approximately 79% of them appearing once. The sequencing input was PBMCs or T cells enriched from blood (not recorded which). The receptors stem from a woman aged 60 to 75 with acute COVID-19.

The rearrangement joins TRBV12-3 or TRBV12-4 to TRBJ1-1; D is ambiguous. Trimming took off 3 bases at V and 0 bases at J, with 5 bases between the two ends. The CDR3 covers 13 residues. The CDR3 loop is CASSLWLNTEAFF. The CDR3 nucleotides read TGTGCCAGCAGTTTGTGGCTGAACACTGAAGCTTTCTTT.

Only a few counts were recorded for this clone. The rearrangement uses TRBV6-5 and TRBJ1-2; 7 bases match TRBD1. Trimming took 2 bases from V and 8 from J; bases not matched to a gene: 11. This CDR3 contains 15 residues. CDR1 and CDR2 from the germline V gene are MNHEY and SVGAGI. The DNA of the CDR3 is TGTGCCAGCAGTTACGCCGCAAGACAGGGCGGAGGCTACACCTTC. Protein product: CASSYAARQGGGYTF.

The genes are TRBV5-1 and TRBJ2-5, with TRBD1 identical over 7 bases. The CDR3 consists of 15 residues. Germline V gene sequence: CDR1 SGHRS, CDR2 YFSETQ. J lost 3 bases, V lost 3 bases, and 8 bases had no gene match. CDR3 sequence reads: CASSSPDRVKETQYF. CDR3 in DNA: TGCGCCAGCAGCTCGCCCGACAGGGTAAAAGAGACCCAGTACTTC.

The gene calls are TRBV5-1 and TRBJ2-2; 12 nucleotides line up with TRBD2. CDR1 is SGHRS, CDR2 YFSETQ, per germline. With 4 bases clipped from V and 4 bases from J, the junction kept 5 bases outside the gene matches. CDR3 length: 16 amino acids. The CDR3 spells CASSPPGLAGTGELFF. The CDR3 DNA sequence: TGCGCCAGCAGCCCCCCGGGACTAGCGGGCACCGGGGAGCTGTTTTTT.

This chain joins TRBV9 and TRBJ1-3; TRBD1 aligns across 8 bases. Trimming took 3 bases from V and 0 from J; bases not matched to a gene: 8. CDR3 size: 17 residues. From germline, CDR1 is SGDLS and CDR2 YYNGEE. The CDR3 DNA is TGTGCCAGCAGCGGGACAGGGCCCCAAAACTCTGGAAACACCATATATTTT. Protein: CASSGTGPQNSGNTIYF.